The clone carrying this T cell receptor (beta chain) was observed a few times. The CDR3 totals 16 residues. The germline V gene has CDR1 MDHEN and CDR2 SYDVKM. Trimming removed 2 bases at V and 5 bases at J, with 15 bases between. These data originate in a study of siplizumab effects on memory and regulatory T cells. Libraries were prepared by immunoSEQ multiplex PCR; TCRdb keeps only in-frame clonotypes and omits some of them. The sample shows about 100,000 clones, about 90% of them seen only once. The V call is TRBV28, the J call TRBJ2-2; no clear D. The sequenced sample was CD4+ T cells sorted from blood. The clonotype comes from a human donor in good health. Some clones in this sample may be carry-over from other donors' samples. CDR3 residues: CASSLIPGRRTGELFF. CDR3 coding DNA: TGTGCCAGCAGTTTAATTCCAGGACGTCGGACCGGGGAGCTGTTTTTT.